The next 7 T cell receptor beta chains were all read from a single sample in a study of blood T cell repertoires in COVID-19. This table comes from immunoSEQ multiplex PCR, and its TCRdb copy is limited to in-frame clones, with some not included. The sample carries under 250,000 clones, 65% to 85% recorded once. The sample taken for sequencing was PBMCs or T cells enriched from blood (not recorded which). These receptors all stem from a man aged 30 to 45 with acute COVID-19.

The CDR3 here is CSVELMAGEAFF. For the CDR3, the DNA is TGCAGCGTTGAATTGATGGCAGGGGAAGCTTTCTTT. The chain couples TRBV29-1 to TRBJ1-1; maybe TRBD1 (5 bases). Trimming pared 2 bases from V and 8 bases from J, leaving 12 bases between. CDR1 SQVTM and CDR2 ANQGSEA come from the germline V gene. This CDR3 region has 12 residues.

The V and J genes are TRBV12-5 and TRBJ1-1; possible D gene TRBD1, 6 bases. This CDR3 spans 14 amino acids. Germline CDR1 and CDR2: LGHNT and FRNRAP. The germline V and J ends were trimmed by 1 base and 0 bases, with 6 bases remaining between them. The CDR3 DNA reads as TGTGCTAGTGGTTTGGGACAGGTGAACACTGAAGCTTTCTTT. It is translated as CASGLGQVNTEAFF.

This sequence joins TRBV15 and TRBJ2-2; D is possibly TRBD2 (6 bases). The CDR3 runs to 15 residues. The germline V and J ends were trimmed by 5 bases and 4 bases, with 14 bases remaining between them. Germline values: CDR1 LNHNV, CDR2 YYDKDF (reference sequence). CDR3 amino acids: CATSGKTRPTGELFF. CDR3 sequence (DNA): TGTGCCACCAGCGGCAAGACTAGGCCCACCGGGGAGCTGTTTTTT.

This rearrangement joins TRBV29-1 to TRBJ2-2, with a tentative D call TRBD1 (5 bases). This CDR3 spans 13 amino acids. The V gene lost 0 bases and the J gene lost 7 bases, with 9 bases spanning the gap. The V gene's germline CDR1 is SQVTM and CDR2 ANQGSEA. CDR3 protein: CSVEDRADGELFF. The CDR3 DNA sequence: TGCAGCGTTGAAGACAGGGCTGACGGGGAGCTGTTTTTT.

The rearrangement joins TRBV7-9 to TRBJ2-7; D is unresolved. Germline loops: CDR1 SEHNR, CDR2 FQNEAQ (reference sequence). The V gene lost 3 bases and the J gene lost 0 bases, with 6 bases spanning the gap. The CDR3 has 13 residues. This chain's CDR3 is CASSFGSSYEQYF. Written as DNA, the CDR3 is TGTGCCAGCAGCTTTGGTAGCTCCTACGAGCAGTACTTC.

This clone appeared once. The CDR3 region has the DNA TGTGCCTGGGACAGGGGGACTGAAGCTTTCTTT. As protein: CAWDRGTEAFF. The V and J genes are TRBV30 and TRBJ1-1; TRBD1 aligns across 9 bases. The ends lost 5 bases at V and 5 bases at J; junction bases unmatched: 0. From germline, CDR1 is GTSNPN and CDR2 SVGIG (reference sequence). This CDR3 spans 11 amino acids. Full variable domain (rest looked up from reference TRBV30 and TRBJ1-1): SQTIHQWPATLVQPVGSPLSLECTVEGTSNPNLYWYRQAAGRGLQLLFYSVGIGQISSEVPQNLSASRPQDRQFILSSKKLLLSDSGFYLCAWDRGTEAFFGQGTRLTVV.

V and J are TRBV19 and TRBJ2-7, with 7 nucleotides matching TRBD1. Losses at the gene ends were 6 bases for V and 5 bases for J; bases not matched to a gene: 4. CDR1 and CDR2 from the germline V gene are LNHDA and SQIVND (reference sequence). The CDR3 loop spans 12 amino acids. The CDR3 spells CASRDRQDEQYF. DNA of the CDR3: TGTGCCAGTAGGGACAGGCAGGACGAGCAGTACTTC.